This TCR beta chain is drawn from a study of blood T cell repertoires in COVID-19. Study in general: Whether acute or convalescent, the COVID-19 samples came from the United States, Italy and Spain. PBMCs, B-cell-depleted T cells, or T cells were the source of the cDNA or gDNA that made up the material.

Original processing methods: Reference gene primers were amplified, and this amplification served to estimate nucleated cell counts. Produced via immunoSEQ multiplex PCR; TCRdb's table is partial and in-frame only. From that table come the V and J calls and clone size; the DNA was used to work out D and trimming. The sample includes approximately 170,000 clones, just under 90% of them seen just once. The V gene lost 4 bases and the J gene lost 9 bases, with 29 bases spanning the gap. Germline loops: CDR1 MDHEN, CDR2 SYDVKM. The CDR3 is 18 residues long. This clone was detected once. The specimen sequenced was peripheral blood. The genes are TRBV28 and TRBJ2-3, with D perhaps TRBD2 (7 bases). The receptor's source is a man aged 18 to 35 with active or convalescent COVID-19. CDR3: CASSSPRRGTQTISTQYF. CDR3 nucleotide sequence: TGTGCCAGCAGTTCCCCCCGGCGGGGGACACAAACCATATCGACGCAGTATTTT.